The table lists the clone carrying this TCR beta chain with a count of one. The data were obtained in a study of blood T cell repertoires in COVID-19. In the original processing: Counts of nucleated cells, estimated from reference gene primer amplification, were obtained. TCRdb keeps only in-frame clones here, not all; method: immunoSEQ multiplex PCR. V and J calls and clone size are copied from that table; D and trimming were computed from the DNA. Here the sample spans 300,000 or so clones, over 85% being singletons. V dropped 2 bases and J dropped 6 bases, with 13 bases sitting between them. Per germline, CDR1 SGHRS and CDR2 YFSETQ. This CDR3 is 14 amino acids long. Recruits, aged roughly 18 to 95 years, lived in about two dozen US areas. Participants' reported clinical history set cohort assignment.

The chain couples TRBV5-1 to TRBJ2-3, with D uncertain. This clonotype was sampled from a man between 60 and 70 years old who had recovered from COVID-19. The sequencing input was PBMCs or T cells enriched from blood (not recorded which). The CDR3 DNA reads as TGCGCCAGCAGCTTAATCGCGAGCAGGGATACGCAGTATTTT. Amino acid sequence: CASSLIASRDTQYF.